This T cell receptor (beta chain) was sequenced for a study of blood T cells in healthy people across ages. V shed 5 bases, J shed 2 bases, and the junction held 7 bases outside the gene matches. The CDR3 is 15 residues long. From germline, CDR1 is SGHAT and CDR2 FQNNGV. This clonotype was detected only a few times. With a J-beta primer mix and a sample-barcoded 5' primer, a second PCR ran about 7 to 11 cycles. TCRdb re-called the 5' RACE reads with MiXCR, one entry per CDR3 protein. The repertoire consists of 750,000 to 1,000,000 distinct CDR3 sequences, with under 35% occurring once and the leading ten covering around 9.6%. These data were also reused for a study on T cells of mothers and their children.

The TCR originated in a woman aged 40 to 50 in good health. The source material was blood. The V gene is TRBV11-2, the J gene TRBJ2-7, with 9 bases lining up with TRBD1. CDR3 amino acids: CASSLYGTGPYEQYF. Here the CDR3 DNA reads TGTGCCAGCAGCCTGTACGGGACAGGGCCCTACGAGCAGTACTTC.